The 11 T cell receptor beta chains listed next were all sequenced from one sample in a study of blood T cell repertoires in COVID-19. Profiling relied on immunoSEQ multiplex PCR, and the TCRdb table lists in-frame clones only, not all of them. This table has approximately 300,000 clones, more than 80% appearing once. Sequenced material: peripheral blood. The receptor set was obtained from a man younger than 35 who had recovered from COVID-19.

Worth noting for this clone: The sample carries other DNA sequences with the same CDR3. This chain links TRBV18 with TRBJ1-6; 8 bases are a match to TRBD1. J lost 7 bases, V lost 1 base, and 3 bases had no gene match. CDR1 is KGHSH, CDR2 LQKENI, per germline. This CDR3 is 15 amino acids long. CDR3 in DNA: TGTGCCAGCTCACCACAAGGACAGGGAAATTCACCCCTCCACTTT. Translation gives CASSPQGQGNSPLHF.

The V and J genes are TRBV9 and TRBJ2-2; possibly TRBD2 for D (5 bases). CDR3 length equals 12 residues. Germline V CDR1 and CDR2: SGDLS, YYNGEE. Between the trimmed V and J ends, which lost 3 bases and 8 bases, there was a span of 8 bases. The CDR3 nucleotides read TGTGCCAGCAGCGCGGAGGTGGGGGAGCTGTTTTTT. Protein product: CASSAEVGELFF.

This clone has more than one count but fewer than ten. The V and J genes are TRBV2 and TRBJ1-1, with D possibly TRBD1 on 5 matching bases. There are 13 residues in the CDR3. CDR1 SNHLY and CDR2 FYNNEI come from the germline V gene. V lost 4 bases, J lost 4 bases, and 10 bases lay in between. The CDR3 DNA reads TGTGCCAGCAGTGTTCAGGGAGGCACTGAAGCTTTCTTT. Translated: CASSVQGGTEAFF. The full variable domain, with the rest looked up from reference TRBV2 and TRBJ1-1, is EPEVTQTPSHQVTQMGQEVILRCVPISNHLYFYWYRQILGQKVEFLVSFYNNEISEKSEIFDDQFSVERPDGSNFTLKIRSTKLEDSAMYFCASSVQGGTEAFFGQGTRLTVV.

The V gene is TRBV5-5, the J gene TRBJ1-1; 8 bases fit TRBD1. This CDR3 comprises 13 residues. Trimming took 4 bases from V and 6 from J; bases not matched to a gene: 5. Germline lookup yields CDR1 SGHKS and CDR2 YYEKEE (reference sequence). This CDR3 reads CASSRDRGAEAFF. DNA of the CDR3: TGTGCCAGCAGCCGTGACAGGGGAGCTGAAGCTTTCTTT.

The chain employs TRBV5-1 and TRBJ2-1; 12 bases map to TRBD2. The CDR3 is made up of 15 amino acids. The germline CDR1 and CDR2 sequences are SGHRS and YFSETQ. V lost 0 bases and J lost 6; bases outside the gene matches: 1. Here the CDR3 reads CASSLELAGGNEQFF. CDR3 nucleotide sequence: TGCGCCAGCAGCTTGGAACTAGCGGGAGGCAATGAGCAGTTCTTC.

DNA for the CDR3: TGTGCCAGCAGCCCACTAGCGGGGGGAGGGGATGAGCAGTTCTTC. Encoded protein: CASSPLAGGGDEQFF. The rearrangement uses TRBV6-5 and TRBJ2-1; 12 bases line up with TRBD2. This CDR3 region has 15 residues. CDR1 is MNHEY and CDR2 is SVGAGI in the germline V gene. Trimming removed 6 bases from V and 8 bases from J; junction bases left unmatched: 8.

The V call is TRBV19, the J call TRBJ2-7; D possibly corresponds to TRBD2 (6 bases). V was clipped by 3 bases and J by 4 bases, with 13 bases between them. The CDR3 consists of 14 residues. From germline, CDR1 is LNHDA and CDR2 SQIVND (reference sequence). Here the CDR3 DNA reads TGTGCCAGTAGTATGATCCTAGCGCCATACGAGCAGTACTTC. Translating gives CASSMILAPYEQYF.

V and J are TRBV3-1 (or the pseudogene TRBV3-2) and TRBJ1-1, with D possibly matching TRBD1 (6 bases). Trimming took off 4 bases at V and 1 base at J, with 16 bases between the two ends. CDR1 is LGHDT, CDR2 YNNKEL, per germline (reference sequence). The CDR3 consists of 16 residues. The CDR3 DNA sequence: TGTGCCAGCAGCCCCTTTATCGGGACACAGAACACTGAAGCTTTCTTT. It encodes CASSPFIGTQNTEAFF.

The chain employs TRBV6-5 and TRBJ2-1, with a tentative D call TRBD2 (6 bases). V lost 8 bases and J 9 bases, leaving 17 bases between the germline ends. The CDR3 consists of 13 residues. The germline CDR1 and CDR2 sequences are MNHEY and SVGAGI. The CDR3 bases are TGTGCCAGCGCCGCGGGGCGCCTCGCTGAGCAGTTCTTC. Translating it yields CASAAGRLAEQFF.

The chain joins TRBV12-5 to TRBJ2-2; 7 bases are a match to TRBD1. V shed 6 bases and J 3 bases; nucleotides not matched to a gene: 7. Germline V gives CDR1 LGHNT, CDR2 FRNRAP. CDR3 length: 15 amino acids. The CDR3 DNA reads as TGTGCTAGTGGCACGACGGGACAGTACACCGGGGAGCTGTTTTTT. Its protein is CASGTTGQYTGELFF.

The rearrangement joins TRBV2 to TRBJ2-3, with D perhaps matching TRBD2 (5 bases). Germline CDR1 SNHLY, CDR2 FYNNEI. The CDR3 covers 13 residues. V was pared by 4 bases and J by 2 bases, with 7 bases between. In DNA, the CDR3 is TGTGCCAGCAGTGCCCTAGCCACAGATACGCAGTATTTT. Translation: CASSALATDTQYF.